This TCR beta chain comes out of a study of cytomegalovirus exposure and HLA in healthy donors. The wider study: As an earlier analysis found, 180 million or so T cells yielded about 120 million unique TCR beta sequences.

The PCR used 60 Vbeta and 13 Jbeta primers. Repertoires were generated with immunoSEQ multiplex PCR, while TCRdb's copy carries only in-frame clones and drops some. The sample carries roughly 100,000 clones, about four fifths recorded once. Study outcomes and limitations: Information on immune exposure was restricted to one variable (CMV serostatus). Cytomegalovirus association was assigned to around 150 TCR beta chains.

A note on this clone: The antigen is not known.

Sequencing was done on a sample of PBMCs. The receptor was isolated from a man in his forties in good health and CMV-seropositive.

CDR3 loop: CASSLEGGINYGYTF. The CDR3 region has the DNA TGTGCCAGCAGTTTAGAAGGGGGCATCAACTATGGCTACACCTTC. The gene calls are TRBV28 and TRBJ1-2; 7 nucleotides align to TRBD1. Trimming at V came to 2 bases and at J to 2 bases, leaving 5 bases not matched to a gene. Per germline, CDR1 MDHEN and CDR2 SYDVKM. The CDR3 runs 15 residues.